This T cell receptor beta chain derives from a study of beta chain features in type 1 diabetes. The isolated RNA, all of it, was reverse transcribed, so expressed TCRB transcripts were what got sequenced. The table came from immunoSEQ multiplex PCR; TCRdb's copy has only in-frame clones and leaves some out. Here the sample spans 250,000 to 300,000 clones, roughly 13% being singletons. As concerns this clone: As yet, its antigen is unknown.

Points from the study as a whole: Type 1 diabetes patients had TCRB CDR3s that were shorter (moderately but significantly so) in all four CD4+ subsets. Diminished insertions and augmented deletions at VDJ junctions characterized type 1 diabetes patients. Whether HLA type affects TCRB rearrangement stayed undetermined in the present work.

Each sorted fraction was over 95% pure. The sequenced sample consisted of naive CD4+ T cells from blood. This TCR was recovered from a man aged 30 to 39 with type 1 diabetes.

The CDR3 loop is CASSLWGANTGELFF. DNA of the CDR3: TGTGCCAGCAGCTTATGGGGGGCGAACACCGGGGAGCTGTTTTTT. The rearrangement links TRBV13 to TRBJ2-2, with TRBD2 as a possible D gene (6 bases). The V and J ends lost 2 bases and 0 bases respectively, with 7 bases between them. From germline, CDR1 is PRHDT and CDR2 FYEKMQ (reference sequence). The CDR3 is made up of 15 amino acids.